This T cell receptor (beta chain) was obtained from a study of regulatory T cells in long-lasting Graves disease. Overall study context: Over 5 years of antithyroid drugs with positive TSH receptor antibodies was taken to mean persistent Graves' disease.

Germline V gene lookup returns CDR1 MDHEN and CDR2 SYDVKM. Inclusive of both ends, the CDR3 amounts to 8 amino acids. This clonotype was picked up many times. The CDR3 carries no conserved terminal phenylalanine or tryptophan, so it likely arises from a read error. Because the CDR3's place on the DNA is in doubt, the DNA is left out and the CDR3 is given as listed by TCRdb. Documented time point: persistent/refractory GD, antithyroid drugs over 5 years with positive TRAb. PBMC-derived RNA was used for the TCR library. Graves' disease diagnosis relied on American Thyroid Association guidelines. Arm-PCR with iRepertoire HTBI primers amplified the CDR3 regions for these TCR beta libraries. In the original analysis: Overall, samples carried 62 TRBV and over 12 TRBJ segments. From the multiplex PCR reads, TCRdb called clonotypes with MiXCR, one entry per CDR3 protein. What appears here as the V and J calls and clone size reflects TCRdb's work, not the paper's. The sample contains about 660,000 distinct CDR3 sequences, about 32% of which appear only once.

The chain couples TRBV28 to TRBJ1-1; TRBD1, the table's D call, lacks a check against the DNA. The specimen comprised peripheral blood mononuclear cells (PBMCs), sampled when the disease was refractory, from a patient treated with antithyroid drugs. This receptor was identified in a female donor with Graves disease. The CDR3 spells CASIYRGE.